A single T cell receptor beta chain is shown here with its context. Antigen unknown. All the patients suffered relapse after autologous stem cell transplantation, and brentuximab vedotin exposure differed. Repertoires were generated with immunoSEQ multiplex PCR, while TCRdb's copy carries only in-frame clones and drops some. Of approximately 13,000 clones in the sample, over 65% are singletons; the top ten hold about 24%. The data belong to a study of PD-1 blockade in classical Hodgkin lymphoma. Study outcomes and limitations: By cycle point C4D1, TCR diversity had risen significantly in CD4+ cells (but not CD8+ cells). Underlying causes for the observed repertoire differences were not defined, possibly disease activity or prior therapy.

Germline trimming cut 10 bases from V and 0 bases from J; bases unmatched to any gene: 5. CDR3 size: 14 residues. Germline CDR1 reads SNHLY; CDR2 reads FYNNEI. Sequenced here: peripheral blood mononuclear cells (PBMCs), sampled at baseline. The J gene is TRBJ1-3, the V gene TRBV2; 8 nucleotides line up with TRBD1. The receptor was derived from a human donor with classical Hodgkin lymphoma. CDR3 nucleotides: TGTGCCACCGGGACAGGCCTCTCTGGAAACACCATATATTTT. As protein: CATGTGLSGNTIYF.